The present TCR beta chain was sequenced within a study of OX40 agonist ivuxolimab in advanced cancers. Sequenced by immunoSEQ multiplex PCR; TCRdb stores in-frame clones only, minus some. In the table there are about 36,000 clones, 60% to 80% of which are singletons. V lost 3 bases, J lost 3 bases, and 8 bases stayed unmatched. This CDR3 has 16 amino acids. Germline V lookup: CDR1 LNHDA, CDR2 SQIVND (reference sequence). The origin of this receptor is an adult with an advanced solid tumor such as melanoma, head and neck, liver or kidney cancer. The chain links TRBV19 to TRBJ2-7, with TRBD2 matching 10 bases. The sample was CD4+ or CD8+ T cells sorted from blood, taken in a trial of the OX40 agonist ivuxolimab. CDR3 coding DNA: TGTGCCAGTAGTATTCTTGGGCCTAGCGGGAGCTACGAGCAGTACTTC. Protein: CASSILGPSGSYEQYF.